This T cell receptor (beta chain) was captured in a study of T cells in Graves' hyperthyroidism and ophthalmopathy. Study results and caveats: Ophthalmopathy was identified by the model a median roughly six months ahead of onset. Appearing also in blood were most of the thyroid clonotypes expanded above 0.001.

Template material for amplifying TCR beta CDR3 regions consisted of RNA transcripts. The TCR CDR3 first-round RT-PCR relied on the HTBI primer set. TCRdb fed the multiplex PCR reads into MiXCR, producing one record per CDR3 protein. This sample has approximately 380,000 distinct CDR3 sequences, with over 12% found just once. This clonotype was seen ten or more times. Its specificity is not known. Looked up from germline, CDR1 is MNHEY and CDR2 is SMNVEV (reference sequence). The CDR3 is 13 residues long. Trimming took 3 bases from V and 3 from J, leaving 7 bases between them. The TCR originated in a man aged 45-65 years with Graves' ophthalmopathy. The rearrangement links TRBV27 to TRBJ2-3; D is unclear. Material for sequencing was blood. DNA of the CDR3: TGTGCCAGCAGTTTTGCTCCTACAGATACGCAGTATTTT. Protein product: CASSFAPTDTQYF.